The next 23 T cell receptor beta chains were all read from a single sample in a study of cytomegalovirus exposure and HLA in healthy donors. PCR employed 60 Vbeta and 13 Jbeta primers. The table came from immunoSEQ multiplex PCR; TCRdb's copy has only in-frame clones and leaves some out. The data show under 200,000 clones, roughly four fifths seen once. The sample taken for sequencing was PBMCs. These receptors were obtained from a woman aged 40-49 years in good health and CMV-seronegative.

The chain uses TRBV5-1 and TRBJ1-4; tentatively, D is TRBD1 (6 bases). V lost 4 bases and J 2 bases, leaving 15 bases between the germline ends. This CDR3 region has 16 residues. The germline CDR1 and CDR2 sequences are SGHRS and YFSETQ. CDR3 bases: TGCGCCAGCAGCCTCTCTGGACAGACCACTAATGAAAAACTGTTTTTT. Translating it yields CASSLSGQTTNEKLFF.

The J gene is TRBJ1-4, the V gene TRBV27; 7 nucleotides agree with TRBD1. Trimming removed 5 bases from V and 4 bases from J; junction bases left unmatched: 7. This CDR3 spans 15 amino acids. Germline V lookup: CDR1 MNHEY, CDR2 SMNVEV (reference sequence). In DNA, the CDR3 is TGTGCCAGCAGTCCTTACAGGGGCCATAATGAAAAACTGTTTTTT. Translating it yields CASSPYRGHNEKLFF.

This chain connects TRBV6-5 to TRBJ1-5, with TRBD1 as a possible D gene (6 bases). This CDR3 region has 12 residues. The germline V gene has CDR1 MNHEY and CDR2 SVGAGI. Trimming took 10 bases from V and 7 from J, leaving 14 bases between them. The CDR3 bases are TGTGCCACAGTGGGGGGGCGACAGCCCCAGCATTTT. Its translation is CATVGGRQPQHF.

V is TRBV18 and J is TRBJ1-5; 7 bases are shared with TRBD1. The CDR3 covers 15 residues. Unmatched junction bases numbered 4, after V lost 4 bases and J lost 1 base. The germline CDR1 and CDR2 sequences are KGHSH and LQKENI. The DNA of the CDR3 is TGTGCCAGCTCACTGATGACAGGGAGCAATCAGCCCCAGCATTTT. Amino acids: CASSLMTGSNQPQHF.

In DNA, the CDR3 is TGTGCCAGCAGCCAGACAGGGGGTGGCTATGGCTACACCTTC. Its translation is CASSQTGGGYGYTF. The V gene is TRBV5-4, the J gene TRBJ1-2; 9 positions agree with TRBD1. This CDR3 has 14 residues. V was clipped by 4 bases and J by 4 bases; unmatched bases: 5. Germline CDR1 is SGHNT and CDR2 is YYREEE (reference sequence). Together with reference TRBV5-4 and TRBJ1-2, the CDR3 gives the full variable domain: ETGVTQSPTHLIKTRGQQVTLRCSSQSGHNTVSWYQQALGQGPQFIFQYYREEENGRGNFPPRFSGLQFPNYSSELNVNALELDDSALYLCASSQTGGGYGYTFGSGTRLTVV.

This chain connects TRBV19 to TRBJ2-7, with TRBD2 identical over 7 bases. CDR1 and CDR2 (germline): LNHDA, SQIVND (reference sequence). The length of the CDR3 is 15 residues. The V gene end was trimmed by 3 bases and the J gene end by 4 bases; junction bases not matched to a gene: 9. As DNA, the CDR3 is TGTGCCAGTAGTATTACTAGCGTTGGGGGTTACGAGCAGTACTTC. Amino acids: CASSITSVGGYEQYF.

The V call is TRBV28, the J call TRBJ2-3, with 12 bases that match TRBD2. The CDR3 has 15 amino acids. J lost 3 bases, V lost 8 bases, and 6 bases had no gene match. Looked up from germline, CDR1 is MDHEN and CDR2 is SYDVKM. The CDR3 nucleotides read TGTGCCAGCCGACTAGCGGGGGCCGGTACAGATACGCAGTATTTT. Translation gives CASRLAGAGTDTQYF.

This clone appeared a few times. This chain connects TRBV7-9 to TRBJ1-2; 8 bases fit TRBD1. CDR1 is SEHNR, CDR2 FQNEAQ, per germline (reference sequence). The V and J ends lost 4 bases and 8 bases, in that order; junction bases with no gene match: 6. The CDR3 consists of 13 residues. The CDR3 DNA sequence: TGTGCCAGCAGCTACGGACAGGGACACGGCTACACCTTC. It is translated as CASSYGQGHGYTF.

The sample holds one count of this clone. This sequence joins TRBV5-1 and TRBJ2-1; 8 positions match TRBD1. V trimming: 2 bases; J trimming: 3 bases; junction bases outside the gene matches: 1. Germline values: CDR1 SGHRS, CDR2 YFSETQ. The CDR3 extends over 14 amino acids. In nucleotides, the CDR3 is TGCGCCAGCAGCTTAACAGGGGGCTACAATGAGCAGTTCTTC. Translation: CASSLTGGYNEQFF.

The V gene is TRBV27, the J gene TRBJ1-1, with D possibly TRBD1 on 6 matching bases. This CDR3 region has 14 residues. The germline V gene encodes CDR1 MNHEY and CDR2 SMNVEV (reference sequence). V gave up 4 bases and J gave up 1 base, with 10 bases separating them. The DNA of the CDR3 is TGTGCCAGCAGTTACCGGACAGCGAACACTGAAGCTTTCTTT. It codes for CASSYRTANTEAFF.

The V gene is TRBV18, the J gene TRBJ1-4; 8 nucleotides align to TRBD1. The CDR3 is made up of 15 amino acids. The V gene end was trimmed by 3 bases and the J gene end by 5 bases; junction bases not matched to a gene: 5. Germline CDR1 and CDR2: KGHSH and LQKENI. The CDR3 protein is CASSPLGTGNEKLFF. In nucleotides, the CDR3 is TGTGCCAGCTCACCCCTCGGGACAGGAAATGAAAAACTGTTTTTT.

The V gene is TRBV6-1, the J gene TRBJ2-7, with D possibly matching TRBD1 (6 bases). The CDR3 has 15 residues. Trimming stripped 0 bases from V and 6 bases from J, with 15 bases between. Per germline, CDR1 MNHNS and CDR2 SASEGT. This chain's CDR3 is CASSEALQGVGEQYF. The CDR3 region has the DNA TGTGCCAGCAGTGAAGCATTACAGGGTGTTGGCGAGCAGTACTTC.

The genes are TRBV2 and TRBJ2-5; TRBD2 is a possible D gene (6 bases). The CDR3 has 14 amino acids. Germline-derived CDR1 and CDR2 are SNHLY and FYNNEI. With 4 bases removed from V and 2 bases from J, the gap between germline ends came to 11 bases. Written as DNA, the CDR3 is TGTGCCAGCAGTGTGGAACGGGGGCAAGAGACCCAGTACTTC. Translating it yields CASSVERGQETQYF.

The CDR3 DNA reads as TGTGCCAGCAGCTTGGCAAGAAAGGGGCACACTGAAGCTTTCTTT. The encoded protein is CASSLARKGHTEAFF. This rearrangement joins TRBV5-4 to TRBJ1-1, with a tentative D call TRBD1 (5 bases). V was trimmed by 0 bases and J by 3 bases, leaving 12 bases between them. The CDR3 is made up of 15 amino acids. Germline V CDR1 and CDR2: SGHNT, YYREEE (reference sequence).

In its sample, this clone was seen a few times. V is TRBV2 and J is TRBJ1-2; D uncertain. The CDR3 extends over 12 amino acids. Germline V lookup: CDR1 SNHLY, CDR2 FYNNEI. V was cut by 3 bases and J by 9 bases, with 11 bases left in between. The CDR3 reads CASSEFEGSYTF. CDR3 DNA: TGTGCCAGCAGTGAGTTTGAGGGAAGCTACACCTTC.

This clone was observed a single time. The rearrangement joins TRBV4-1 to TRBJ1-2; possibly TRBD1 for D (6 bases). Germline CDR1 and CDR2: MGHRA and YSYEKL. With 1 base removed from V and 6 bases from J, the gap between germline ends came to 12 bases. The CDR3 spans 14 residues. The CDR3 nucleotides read TGCGCCAGCAGCCAAGTTGGGCAGGGGAATGGCTACACCTTC. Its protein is CASSQVGQGNGYTF.

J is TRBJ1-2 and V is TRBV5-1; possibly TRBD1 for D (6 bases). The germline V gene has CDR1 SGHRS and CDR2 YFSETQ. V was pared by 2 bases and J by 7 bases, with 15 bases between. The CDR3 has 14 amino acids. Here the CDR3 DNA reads TGCGCCAGCAGCTTTTCACAGGGTTTCGGTGGCTACACCTTC. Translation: CASSFSQGFGGYTF. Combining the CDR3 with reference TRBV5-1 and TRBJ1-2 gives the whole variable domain KAGVTQTPRYLIKTRGQQVTLSCSPISGHRSVSWYQQTPGQGLQFLFEYFSETQRNKGNFPGRFSGRQFSNSRSEMNVSTLELGDSALYLCASSFSQGFGGYTFGSGTRLTVV.

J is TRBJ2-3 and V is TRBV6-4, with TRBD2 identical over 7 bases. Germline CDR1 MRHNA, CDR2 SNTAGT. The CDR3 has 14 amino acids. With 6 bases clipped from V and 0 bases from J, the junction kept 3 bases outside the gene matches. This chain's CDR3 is CASRLAPSTDTQYF. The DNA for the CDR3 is TGTGCCAGCAGACTAGCGCCGAGCACAGATACGCAGTATTTT.

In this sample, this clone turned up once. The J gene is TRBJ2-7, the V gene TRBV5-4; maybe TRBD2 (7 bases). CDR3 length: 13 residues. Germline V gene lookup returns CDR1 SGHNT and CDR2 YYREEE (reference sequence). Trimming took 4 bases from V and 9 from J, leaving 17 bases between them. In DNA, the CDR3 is TGTGCCAGCAGCCAGCGAGGGGGGGCCGGGCAGTACTTC. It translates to CASSQRGGAGQYF.

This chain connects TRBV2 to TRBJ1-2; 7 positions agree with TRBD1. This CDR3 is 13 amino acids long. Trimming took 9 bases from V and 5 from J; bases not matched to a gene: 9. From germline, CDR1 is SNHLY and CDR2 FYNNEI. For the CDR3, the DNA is TGTGCCAGTTCGGGACAGAAAGGTTATGGCTACACCTTC. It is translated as CASSGQKGYGYTF.

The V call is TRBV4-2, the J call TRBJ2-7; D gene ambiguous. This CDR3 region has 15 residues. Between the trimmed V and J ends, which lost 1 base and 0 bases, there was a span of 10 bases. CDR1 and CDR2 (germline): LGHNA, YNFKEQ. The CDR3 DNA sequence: TGTGCCAGCAGCCAAGCCTTAATTAGCTCCTACGAGCAGTACTTC. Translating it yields CASSQALISSYEQYF.

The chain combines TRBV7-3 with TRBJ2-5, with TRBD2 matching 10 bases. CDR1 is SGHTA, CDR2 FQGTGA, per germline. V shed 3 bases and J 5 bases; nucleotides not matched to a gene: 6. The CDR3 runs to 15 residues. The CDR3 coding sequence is TGTGCCAGCAGCTTCAGCGGGGGGGCCCGGGAGACCCAGTACTTC. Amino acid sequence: CASSFSGGARETQYF.

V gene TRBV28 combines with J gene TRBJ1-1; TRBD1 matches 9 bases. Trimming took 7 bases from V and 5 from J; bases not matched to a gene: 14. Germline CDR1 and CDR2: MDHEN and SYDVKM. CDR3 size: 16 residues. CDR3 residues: CASTPSPGTGRTEAFF. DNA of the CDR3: TGTGCCAGCACTCCCTCTCCCGGGACAGGGAGAACTGAAGCTTTCTTT.